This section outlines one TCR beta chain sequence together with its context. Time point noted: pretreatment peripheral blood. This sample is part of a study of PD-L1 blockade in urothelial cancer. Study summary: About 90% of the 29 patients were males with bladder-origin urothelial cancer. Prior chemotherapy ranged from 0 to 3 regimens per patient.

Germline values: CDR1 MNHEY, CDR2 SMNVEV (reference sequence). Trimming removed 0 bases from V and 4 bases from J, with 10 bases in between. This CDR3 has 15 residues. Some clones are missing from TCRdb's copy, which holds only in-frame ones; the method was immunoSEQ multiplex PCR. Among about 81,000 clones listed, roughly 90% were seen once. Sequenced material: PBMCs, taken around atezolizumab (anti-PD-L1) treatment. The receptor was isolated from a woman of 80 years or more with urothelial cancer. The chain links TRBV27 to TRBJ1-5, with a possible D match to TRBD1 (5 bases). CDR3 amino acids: CASSLSQGRNQPQHF. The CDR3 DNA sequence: TGTGCCAGCAGTTTATCCCAGGGAAGAAATCAGCCCCAGCATTTT.